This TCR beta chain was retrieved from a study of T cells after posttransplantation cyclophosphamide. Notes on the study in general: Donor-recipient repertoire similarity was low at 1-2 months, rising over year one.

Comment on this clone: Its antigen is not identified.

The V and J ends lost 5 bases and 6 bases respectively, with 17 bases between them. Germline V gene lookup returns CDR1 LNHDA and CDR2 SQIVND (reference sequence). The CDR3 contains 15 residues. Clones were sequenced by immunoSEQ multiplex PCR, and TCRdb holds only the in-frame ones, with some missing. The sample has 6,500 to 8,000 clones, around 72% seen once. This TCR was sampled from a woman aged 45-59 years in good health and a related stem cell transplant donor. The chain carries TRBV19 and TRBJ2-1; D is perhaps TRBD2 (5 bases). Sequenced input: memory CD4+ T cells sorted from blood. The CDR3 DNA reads TGTGCCAGTAGTCAACCTCGGAACGGACTCAATGAGCAGTTCTTC. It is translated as CASSQPRNGLNEQFF. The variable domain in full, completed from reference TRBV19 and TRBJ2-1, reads DGGITQSPKYLFRKEGQNVTLSCEQNLNHDAMYWYRQDPGQGLRLIYYSQIVNDFQKGDIAEGYSVSREKKESFPLTVTSAQKNPTAFYLCASSQPRNGLNEQFFGPGTRLTVL.